There are a few counts of the clone carrying this T cell receptor beta chain. Clones were sequenced by immunoSEQ multiplex PCR, and TCRdb holds only the in-frame ones, with some missing. The table has 110,000 or so clones, roughly nine tenths seen once. These data originate in a study of blood T cell repertoires in COVID-19. Turning to the study itself: Some COVID-19 samples were acute and others convalescent; all came from the United States, Italy and Spain. T cells, B-cell-depleted T cells, or PBMCs provided the cDNA or gDNA that served as material.

CDR3 size: 15 residues. Looked up from germline, CDR1 is SGDLS and CDR2 is YYNGEE. V was shortened by 5 bases and J by 3 bases, with 16 bases between the two germline ends. The TCR was taken from a man between 65 and 85 years old with active or convalescent COVID-19. The chain links TRBV9 to TRBJ2-3; a weak D match, TRBD2 (6 bases). The sequenced sample consisted of peripheral blood. Here the CDR3 DNA reads TGTGCCAGCAGTCAAGGCGGTAGCGGAACAGATACGCAGTATTTT. Its translation: CASSQGGSGTDTQYF.